These 27 T cell receptor beta chains were sequenced from one sample in a study of blood T cells in healthy people across ages. A J-beta primer mix and a sample-barcoded 5' primer were used in a second PCR of roughly 6 to 11 cycles. TCRdb redid the calling of the 5' RACE reads with MiXCR, one entry per CDR3 protein. This table has hundreds of thousands of distinct CDR3 sequences, 20% to 30% appearing once. This same sample was also part of a study on T cells of mothers and their children.

The material sequenced was blood. The receptors were sampled from a boy between 5 and 17 years old in good health.

The chain couples TRBV6-6 to TRBJ1-1; maybe TRBD1 (5 bases). This CDR3 has 14 residues. Trimming pared 8 bases from V and 1 base from J, leaving 14 bases between. CDR1 is MNHNY, CDR2 SVGAGI, per germline (reference sequence). This chain's CDR3 is CASRLIGANTEAFF. In DNA form, the CDR3 reads TGTGCCAGCCGGTTAATCGGGGCGAACACTGAAGCTTTCTTT.

V is TRBV7-9 and J is TRBJ2-3, with 8 bases fitting TRBD2. With 8 bases clipped from V and 3 bases from J, the junction kept 10 bases outside the gene matches. Looked up from germline, CDR1 is SEHNR and CDR2 is FQNEAQ (reference sequence). The CDR3 is 15 amino acids. This CDR3 reads CASPREGEGTDTQYF. CDR3 coding DNA: TGTGCCAGCCCTCGGGAGGGCGAAGGAACAGATACGCAGTATTTT. Drawing the rest from reference TRBV7-9 and TRBJ2-3, the complete variable domain is DTGVSQNPRHKITKRGQNVTFRCDPISEHNRLYWYRQTLGQGPEFLTYFQNEAQLEKSRLLSDRFSAERPKGSFSTLEIQRTEQGDSAMYLCASPREGEGTDTQYFGPGTRLTVL.

This clonotype was observed a few times. This chain joins TRBV7-9 and TRBJ2-1; 7 nucleotides align to TRBD2. This CDR3 has 14 amino acids. Germline loops: CDR1 SEHNR, CDR2 FQNEAQ (reference sequence). The junction had 8 bases not matched to a gene; V was cut back by 5 bases and J by 7 bases. CDR3 sequence reads: CASSKQFGGNEQFF. Written as DNA, the CDR3 is TGTGCCAGCAGCAAGCAATTCGGGGGGAATGAGCAGTTCTTC.

This clonotype was seen only a few times. The chain uses TRBV6-5 and TRBJ2-7, with TRBD2 identical over 8 bases. V shed 6 bases, J shed 5 bases, and the junction held 9 bases outside the gene matches. The CDR3 totals 14 residues. Germline values: CDR1 MNHEY, CDR2 SVGAGI. The CDR3 loop is CASSQSSGRHEQYF. For the CDR3, the DNA is TGTGCCAGCAGCCAGTCTAGCGGGCGCCACGAGCAGTACTTC.

In its sample, this clonotype was seen many times. The chain joins TRBV27 to TRBJ2-5; D not resolved. CDR1 is MNHEY and CDR2 is SMNVEV in the germline V gene (reference sequence). The CDR3 contains 14 residues. V lost 2 bases and J 1 base, leaving 8 bases between the germline ends. The CDR3 region is CASSLVGTQETQYF. The CDR3 bases are TGTGCCAGCAGTTTAGTCGGCACCCAAGAGACCCAGTACTTC.

The rearrangement joins TRBV7-2 to TRBJ1-3; 7 bases are a match to TRBD1. The V segment lost 5 bases and the J segment 8 bases; nucleotides outside the gene matches: 6. Germline V gives CDR1 SGHTA, CDR2 FQGNSA. The CDR3 covers 13 residues. CDR3 sequence reads: CASSPQGVDTIYF. In nucleotides, the CDR3 is TGTGCCAGCAGCCCTCAGGGGGTGGACACCATATATTTT.

This clonotype was seen a handful of times. This chain connects TRBV7-6 to TRBJ2-1; D may correspond to TRBD1 or TRBD2 (5 bases each). The V and J ends lost 3 bases and 9 bases respectively, with 24 bases between them. The CDR3 is 17 amino acids. The V gene's germline CDR1 is SGHVS and CDR2 FNYEAQ. Here the CDR3 reads CASSLGSGTQMSGEQFF. The CDR3 DNA follows: TGTGCCAGCAGCTTGGGGTCCGGGACGCAGATGTCGGGTGAGCAGTTCTTC.

This clonotype was observed a few times. This sequence joins TRBV13 and TRBJ2-5, with TRBD1 matching 7 bases. The end of the DNA fits TRBJ2-7 better, so the J call may be wrong. CDR3 length: 16 residues. Germline CDR1 reads PRHDT; CDR2 reads FYEKMQ (reference sequence). CDR3 DNA: TGTGCCAGCAGCTCTTCTAAGACAGGGAAGCAAGACGAGCAGTACTTC. Its translation is CASSSSKTGKQDEQYF.

This chain joins TRBV20-1 and TRBJ2-3, with 8 bases that match TRBD2. Trimming took 0 bases from V and 2 from J; bases not matched to a gene: 7. The CDR3 length is 16 residues. Germline V gene sequence: CDR1 DFQATT, CDR2 SNEGSKA (reference sequence). Here the CDR3 DNA reads TGCAGTGCTAGAGATTTCGAGCGGGGGACCACAGATACGCAGTATTTT. Translation: CSARDFERGTTDTQYF.

The chain carries TRBV7-2 and TRBJ1-2, with D perhaps matching TRBD1 (6 bases). CDR3 length: 13 amino acids. V was shortened by 6 bases and J by 4 bases, with 12 bases between the two germline ends. The germline V gene has CDR1 SGHTA and CDR2 FQGNSA. CDR3 loop: CASRLTGSYGYTF. CDR3 coding DNA: TGTGCCAGCAGACTGACAGGCAGCTATGGCTACACCTTC.

V gene TRBV11-2 combines with J gene TRBJ2-3; TRBD2 agrees at 9 bases. J was trimmed by 7 bases and V by 5 bases; bases with no gene match: 10. The CDR3 spans 15 residues. Germline lookup yields CDR1 SGHAT and CDR2 FQNNGV. The CDR3 reads CASSLVGGGANTQYF. Written as DNA, the CDR3 is TGTGCCAGCAGCCTAGTTGGCGGGGGGGCAAATACGCAGTATTTT.

This clonotype has more than one count but fewer than ten. The chain has TRBV20-1 and TRBJ2-3, with 7 bases that match TRBD2. V shed 3 bases, J shed 2 bases, and the junction held 11 bases outside the gene matches. Looked up from germline, CDR1 is DFQATT and CDR2 is SNEGSKA (reference sequence). The CDR3 covers 16 residues. The CDR3 DNA is TGCAGTGCTAGGATTCGCCGGGACTACCTCACAGATACGCAGTATTTT. It is translated as CSARIRRDYLTDTQYF.

As for this clonotype: It may be a read error: a sequence one base away is much more abundant. The CDR3 bases are TGTGCCAGCAGTCCCGCCAGGGATCAGCCCCAGCATTTT. The encoded protein is CASSPARDQPQHF. The chain couples TRBV12-3 or TRBV12-4 to TRBJ1-5; D is perhaps TRBD1 (5 bases). The CDR3 sequence is 13 residues long. Trimming took 5 bases from V and 5 from J, leaving 10 bases between them.

This clonotype was observed at least ten times. The J gene is TRBJ2-5, the V gene TRBV20-1; no clear D. CDR3 size: 19 residues. Trimming took off 6 bases at V and 3 bases at J, with 32 bases between the two ends. Germline CDR1 DFQATT, CDR2 SNEGSKA (reference sequence). DNA for the CDR3: TGCAGTGCCCTGGCTTTGTCTGCCGGGCACAAAATAATGGAAGAGACCCAGTACTTC. Translated: CSALALSAGHKIMEETQYF.

This clonotype has a handful of counts. The chain joins TRBV5-1 to TRBJ2-5, with unresolved D. The DNA end is a closer match to TRBJ2-7, so the J assignment may be wrong. This CDR3 region has 14 residues. CDR1 is SGHRS, CDR2 YFSETQ, per germline. The CDR3 DNA reads TGCGCCAGCAGCAAAAGCCAGACCGCCGGCGAGCAGTACTTC. Its protein product is CASSKSQTAGEQYF.

In nucleotides, the CDR3 is TGTGCCAGCAGCTTCCTTACGGCAGAACTAGCCAAAAACATTCAGTACTTC. Protein product: CASSFLTAELAKNIQYF. V is TRBV7-9 and J is TRBJ2-4; D is ambiguous. This CDR3 has 17 residues. Germline V gene sequence: CDR1 SEHNR, CDR2 FQNEAQ (reference sequence). The germline V and J ends were trimmed by 3 bases and 0 bases, with 15 bases remaining between them.

The gene calls are TRBV5-1 and TRBJ2-1; 10 positions agree with TRBD2. The CDR3 sequence is 17 residues long. Per germline, CDR1 SGHRS and CDR2 YFSETQ. V lost 0 bases and J lost 0; bases outside the gene matches: 3. The CDR3 DNA is TGCGCCAGCAGCTTGGCAGCTAGCGGGAGCTCCTACAATGAGCAGTTCTTC. Translated: CASSLAASGSSYNEQFF.

V usage is TRBV6-1 and J usage is TRBJ1-2; D remains unclear. Trimming left V 2 bases short and J 5 bases short, with 18 bases between. The germline CDR1 and CDR2 sequences are MNHNS and SASEGT. The CDR3 sequence is 16 residues long. This CDR3 reads CASSESEAAEGYGYTF. In DNA, the CDR3 is TGTGCCAGCAGTGAAAGCGAGGCCGCGGAAGGGTATGGCTACACCTTC.

This clonotype occurred a few times. The J gene is TRBJ2-7, the V gene TRBV29-1, with 9 bases aligning to TRBD1. This CDR3 spans 15 amino acids. V lost 4 bases, J lost 0 bases, and 7 bases stayed unmatched. Germline values: CDR1 SQVTM, CDR2 ANQGSEA. In nucleotides, the CDR3 is TGCAGCGTTGCGCCGACAGGGGGGTACTCCTACGAGCAGTACTTC. This sequence encodes CSVAPTGGYSYEQYF.

The CDR3 DNA follows: TGTGCCAGCAGCATCTCAGGGACAGGGGTATCTGAGACCCAGTACTTC. This sequence encodes CASSISGTGVSETQYF. This chain connects TRBV7-9 to TRBJ2-5; 10 bases align to TRBD1. This CDR3 is built from 16 residues. CDR1 SEHNR and CDR2 FQNEAQ come from the germline V gene (reference sequence). Unmatched junction bases numbered 11, after V lost 5 bases and J lost 5 bases.

This chain links TRBV10-3 with TRBJ1-1; 9 bases are a match to TRBD1. The junction had 3 bases not matched to a gene; V was cut back by 5 bases and J by 5 bases. The CDR3 contains 13 residues. The germline CDR1 and CDR2 sequences are ENHRY and SYGVKD. The CDR3 is CAISSGQGTEAFF. Here the CDR3 DNA reads TGTGCCATCAGTTCCGGACAGGGGACTGAAGCTTTCTTT.

This clonotype was detected only a few times. The chain joins TRBV4-1 to TRBJ2-5, with 7 bases lining up with TRBD1. The J call may be mistaken, given a closer DNA end match to TRBJ2-1. The germline V gene has CDR1 MGHRA and CDR2 YSYEKL. The CDR3 length is 16 residues. In DNA, the CDR3 is TGCGCCAGCAGCCACATAGGGGGCGGAAAGGACAATGAGCAGTTCTTC. Amino acid sequence: CASSHIGGGKDNEQFF.

This clonotype was seen a handful of times. This chain uses TRBV7-2 with TRBJ2-2, with D unresolved. The CDR3 has 14 amino acids. V was cut by 6 bases and J by 4 bases, with 12 bases left in between. Germline V gene sequence: CDR1 SGHTA, CDR2 FQGNSA. This CDR3 is CASRSGYRTGELFF. CDR3 DNA sequence: TGTGCCAGCAGATCGGGCTACCGCACCGGGGAGCTGTTTTTT.

The CDR3: CAISDGVIYEQYF. CDR3 DNA: TGTGCCATCAGTGATGGAGTGATCTACGAGCAGTACTTC. The V and J genes are TRBV10-3 and TRBJ2-7; no reliable D call. The CDR3 covers 13 residues. In germline, CDR1 is ENHRY, CDR2 SYGVKD. The V end lost 3 bases, the J end lost 3 bases, and 9 bases lay between the germline ends.

Only a few counts were recorded for this clonotype. In DNA, the CDR3 is TGCGCCAGCAGCCAAGAGGTGGCGACGTCCGAGCAGTACTTC. This translates into CASSQEVATSEQYF. V is TRBV4-1 and J is TRBJ2-7; no firm D call. Germline V gene sequence: CDR1 MGHRA, CDR2 YSYEKL. The CDR3 contains 14 residues. The V end lost 0 bases, the J end lost 6 bases, and 12 bases lay between the germline ends.

J is TRBJ2-7 and V is TRBV20-1, with D unresolved. In germline, CDR1 is DFQATT, CDR2 SNEGSKA (reference sequence). The CDR3 loop spans 12 amino acids. The germline V and J ends were trimmed by 3 bases and 2 bases, with 8 bases remaining between them. In DNA, the CDR3 is TGCAGTGCTAGTCAGGCAACCTACGAGCAGTACTTC. It is translated as CSASQATYEQYF.

The gene calls are TRBV6-1 and TRBJ2-4, with D perhaps matching TRBD1 (6 bases). The CDR3 extends over 15 amino acids. Germline V CDR1 and CDR2: MNHNS, SASEGT. The V end was cut by 4 bases, the J end by 8 bases, with 18 bases between. DNA of the CDR3: TGTGCCAGCAGTGCAAGGGACAAGTCGGACGACATTCAGTACTTC. Its protein is CASSARDKSDDIQYF.